Below, 13 T cell receptor beta chains from the same sample are listed, as sequenced in a study of CD8 T cells in ankylosing spondylitis. MiXCR, applied by TCRdb to the 5' RACE reads, yields one record per CDR3 protein. The sample includes about 360,000 distinct CDR3 sequences, 20% to 25% of them seen just once. Sequenced: blood, either unsorted or a sorted T cell fraction (not recorded which). The receptors stem from a male donor with ankylosing spondylitis or in good health (not recorded which).

V gene TRBV5-4 combines with J gene TRBJ2-6; D assignment may be TRBD1 or TRBD2 (5 bases each). Germline V gene data show CDR1 as SGHNT and CDR2 as YYREEE (reference sequence). The length of the CDR3 is 16 residues. Deletions cut 10 bases from V and 1 base from J, with 18 bases between. The chain's CDR3 is CAFRTGTISGANVLTF. CDR3 bases: TGTGCCTTTCGGACGGGGACGATTTCTGGGGCCAACGTCCTGACTTTC.

This clonotype showed up many times. The chain joins TRBV29-1 to TRBJ2-7, with D possibly TRBD2 on 5 matching bases. This CDR3 is built from 14 residues. Looked up from germline, CDR1 is SQVTM and CDR2 is ANQGSEA. Deletions cut 0 bases from V and 1 base from J, with 10 bases between. The CDR3 DNA is TGCAGCGTTGAAGATCGGGAACAGTCCTACGAGCAGTACTTC. Translated: CSVEDREQSYEQYF.

The chain's CDR3 is CASSLGASTGETQYF. CDR3 DNA: TGTGCCAGCAGCTTAGGGGCTAGCACTGGGGAGACCCAGTACTTC. V is TRBV7-8 and J is TRBJ2-5; a weak D match, TRBD2 (5 bases). Germline lookup yields CDR1 SGHVS and CDR2 FQNEAQ. Trimming left V 1 base short and J 5 bases short, with 14 bases between. The CDR3 contains 15 residues.

This clonotype showed up just a few times. V usage is TRBV15 and J usage is TRBJ2-3, with 11 bases matching TRBD2. Germline V lookup: CDR1 LNHNV, CDR2 YYDKDF (reference sequence). The ends lost 0 bases at V and 13 bases at J; junction bases unmatched: 12. This CDR3 comprises 16 residues. The CDR3 bases are TGTGCCACCAGCAGAGATTTTGGTAGCGGGGGGGCCTGGAAGTATTTT. Translated, it gives CATSRDFGSGGAWKYF. The full variable domain, completed using reference TRBV15 and TRBJ2-3, is DAMVIQNPRYQVTQFGKPVTLSCSQTLNHNVMYWYQQKSSQAPKLLFHYYDKDFNNEADTPDNFQSRRPNTSFCFLDIRSPGLGDTAMYLCATSRDFGSGGAWKYFGPGTRLTVL.

This chain connects TRBV5-1 to TRBJ1-1; tentatively, D is TRBD1 (5 bases). Trimming removed 4 bases from V and 4 bases from J, with 14 bases in between. The CDR3 is 14 residues long. Germline values: CDR1 SGHRS, CDR2 YFSETQ. DNA of the CDR3: TGCGCCAGCAGCGGGCTCGGGGGAGGCACTGAAGCTTTCTTT. Translation gives CASSGLGGGTEAFF.

This chain joins TRBV12-3 or TRBV12-4 and TRBJ2-1; D is ambiguous. This CDR3 contains 15 residues. V was shortened by 6 bases and J by 5 bases, with 17 bases between the two germline ends. CDR3 protein: CASSPNLTPDNEQFF. The CDR3 coding sequence is TGTGCCAGCAGCCCTAACCTGACTCCTGACAATGAGCAGTTCTTC.

This clonotype was observed a handful of times. The chain couples TRBV18 to TRBJ2-3; possible D gene TRBD2, 5 bases. Germline CDR1 and CDR2: KGHSH and LQKENI. The CDR3 has 16 amino acids. Trimming stripped 4 bases from V and 2 bases from J, with 16 bases between. CDR3 protein: CASSRLSSTYTDTQYF. CDR3 DNA sequence: TGTGCCAGCTCACGTCTTTCTAGCACCTACACAGATACGCAGTATTTT. The whole variable domain, filled in from reference TRBV18 and TRBJ2-3, reads NAGVMQNPRHLVRRRGQEARLRCSPMKGHSHVYWYRQLPEEGLKFMVYLQKENIIDESGMPKERFSAEFPKEGPSILRIQQVVRGDSAAYFCASSRLSSTYTDTQYFGPGTRLTVL.

This clonotype was counted once. V is TRBV4-1 and J is TRBJ2-7; 8 bases map to TRBD2. CDR1 and CDR2 (germline): MGHRA, YSYEKL. With V trimmed by 3 bases and J by 6 bases, 10 bases remained unmatched. The CDR3 consists of 15 residues. The CDR3 DNA reads TGCGCCAGCAGCCATGATCCAGCGGGGGCGGGCGAGCAGTACTTC. Encoded protein: CASSHDPAGAGEQYF.

CDR3 in amino acids: CASRRSGGRQETQYF. CDR3 nucleotide sequence: TGTGCCAGCAGGCGTAGCGGGGGGCGCCAAGAGACCCAGTACTTC. V usage is TRBV6-1 and J usage is TRBJ2-5; 10 positions match TRBD2. The germline V gene has CDR1 MNHNS and CDR2 SASEGT. The V segment lost 6 bases and the J segment 1 base; nucleotides outside the gene matches: 5. The CDR3 contains 15 residues.

The J gene is TRBJ2-1, the V gene TRBV6-5; tentatively, D is TRBD2 (5 bases). The V gene's germline CDR1 is MNHEY and CDR2 SVGAGI. The CDR3 spans 15 residues. V lost 4 bases, J lost 7 bases, and 17 bases lay in between. CDR3 loop: CASSSPHLSGNEQFF. Here the CDR3 DNA reads TGTGCCAGCAGTTCCCCCCATCTCAGCGGTAATGAGCAGTTCTTC.

This clonotype was seen more than once but under ten times. This chain uses TRBV11-2 with TRBJ2-1, with D possibly called TRBD1 or TRBD2 (5 bases each). The CDR3 consists of 18 residues. Trimming removed 0 bases from V and 9 bases from J, with 24 bases in between. Per the germline V gene, CDR1 is SGHAT and CDR2 is FQNNGV. This CDR3 is CASSLDPGPTPTRREQFF. The CDR3 bases are TGTGCCAGCAGCTTAGATCCGGGGCCAACACCAACGAGACGTGAGCAGTTCTTC.

This clonotype was counted at least ten times. CDR3 sequence reads: CASSAGTGGGTDTQYF. CDR3 in DNA: TGTGCCAGCAGTGCCGGGACAGGGGGTGGGACAGATACGCAGTATTTT. This chain links TRBV6-4 with TRBJ2-3, with 11 bases lining up with TRBD1. This CDR3 comprises 16 residues. V dropped 4 bases and J dropped 3; count of bases not matched to a gene: 6. The V gene's germline CDR1 is MRHNA and CDR2 SNTAGT.

This chain joins TRBV6-1 and TRBJ1-5; D unclear. This CDR3 region has 14 residues. Per the germline V gene, CDR1 is MNHNS and CDR2 is SASEGT. V shed 8 bases and J shed 3 bases, with 14 bases lying between them. CDR3 in DNA: TGTGCCAGCTACCCGGACCATCACAATCAGCCCCAGCATTTT. Residues: CASYPDHHNQPQHF.